This T cell receptor (beta chain) stems from a study of regulatory T cells in long-lasting Graves disease. Overall study results and limits: Persistent patients shared more public clonotypes (approximately 2,900) than new patients (nearly 1,000). TRBV28, TRBJ1-2 and TRBJ2-5 emerged as the favored segments in persistent disease. Accuracy could have been hurt by small sample size.

Trimming cost V 4 bases and J 5 bases, with 12 bases left between them. From germline, CDR1 is SGHKS and CDR2 YYEKEE (reference sequence). This CDR3 comprises 13 residues. This clonotype was counted at least ten times. Its antigen is unidentified. Time point indicated: newly diagnosed GD, antithyroid drugs for less than 3 months. PBMC RNA served as the TCR library source. Through Arm-PCR of CDR3 regions and iRepertoire HTBI primers, TCR beta libraries were built. MiXCR was run by TCRdb on the multiplex PCR reads, yielding one entry per CDR3 protein. This table has approximately 490,000 distinct CDR3 sequences, 15% to 20% appearing once. These same records also appear under a second study, on T cells in Graves' hyperthyroidism and ophthalmopathy. That work contributes: The HTBI primer set served for first-round RT-PCR of the TCR CDR3.

V is TRBV5-5 and J is TRBJ2-5; unclear D gene. The sequence derives from a man aged 35 to 55 with Graves disease. The specimen was peripheral blood mononuclear cells (PBMCs), collected at new diagnosis, from a patient treated with antithyroid drugs. The DNA of the CDR3 is TGTGCCAGCAGCCAAAATTCACCTGAGACCCAGTACTTC. This gives the protein CASSQNSPETQYF. Full variable domain (remainder filled in from reference TRBV5-5 and TRBJ2-5): DAGVTQSPTHLIKTRGQQVTLRCSPISGHKSVSWYQQVLGQGPQFIFQYYEKEERGRGNFPDRFSARQFPNYSSELNVNALLLGDSALYLCASSQNSPETQYFGPGTRLLVL.